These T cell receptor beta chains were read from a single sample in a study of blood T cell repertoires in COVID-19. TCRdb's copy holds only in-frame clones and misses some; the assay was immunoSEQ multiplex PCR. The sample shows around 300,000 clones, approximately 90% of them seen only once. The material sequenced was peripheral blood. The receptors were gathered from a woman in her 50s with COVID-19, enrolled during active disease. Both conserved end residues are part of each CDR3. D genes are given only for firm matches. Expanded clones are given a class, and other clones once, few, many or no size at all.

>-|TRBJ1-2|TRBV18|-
CASSPLGGGGYTF
TGTGCCAGCTCACCTTTGGGGGGAGGCGGCTACACCTTC
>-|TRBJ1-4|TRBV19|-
CASSIDAGESRLFF
TGTGCCAGTAGTATAGATGCAGGGGAATCTCGGCTGTTTTTT
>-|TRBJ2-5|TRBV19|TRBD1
CASSIVSGTGETQYF
TGTGCCAGTAGTATAGTCTCCGGGACAGGAGAGACCCAGTACTTC
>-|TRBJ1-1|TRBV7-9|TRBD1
CASRPQTGGQMNTEAFF
TGTGCCAGCAGGCCTCAGACAGGGGGCCAAATGAACACTGAAGCTTTCTTT
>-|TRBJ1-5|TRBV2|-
CASSGFTVSNQPQHF
TGTGCCAGCAGTGGCTTCACAGTGAGCAATCAGCCCCAGCATTTT
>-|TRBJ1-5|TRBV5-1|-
CASSLGQGGQPQHF
TGCGCCAGCAGCTTGGGGCAGGGCGGACAGCCCCAGCATTTT
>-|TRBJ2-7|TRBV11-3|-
CASSQTSPGLLYEQYF
TGTGCCAGCAGCCAAACAAGTCCGGGACTTCTATACGAGCAGTACTTC
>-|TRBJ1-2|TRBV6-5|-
CASSPSPQYGYTF
TGTGCCAGCAGTCCCTCACCACAGTACGGCTACACCTTC
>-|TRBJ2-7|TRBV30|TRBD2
CAWTGGAYEQYF
TGTGCCTGGACGGGGGGGGCTTACGAGCAGTACTTC
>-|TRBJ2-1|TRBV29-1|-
CSGLVGGYNEQFF
TGCAGCGGACTGGTAGGGGGTTACAATGAGCAGTTCTTC
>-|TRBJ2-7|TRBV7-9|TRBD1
CASSSDRPLEQYF
TGTGCCAGCAGCTCGGACAGGCCCCTGGAGCAGTACTTC
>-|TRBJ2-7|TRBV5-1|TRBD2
CASSLVGPSGGREQYF
TGCGCCAGCAGCTTGGTGGGTCCTAGCGGGGGTAGGGAGCAGTACTTC
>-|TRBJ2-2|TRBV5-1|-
CATRSGTPNTGELFF
TGCGCCACCCGATCCGGGACACCGAACACCGGGGAGCTGTTTTTT
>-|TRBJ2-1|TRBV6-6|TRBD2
CASSSRTSGSYNEQFF
TGTGCCAGCAGTTCGAGGACTAGCGGGAGTTACAATGAGCAGTTCTTC
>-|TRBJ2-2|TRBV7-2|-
CASRPRGIVTGELFF
TGTGCCAGCAGACCTAGGGGGATCGTCACCGGGGAGCTGTTTTTT
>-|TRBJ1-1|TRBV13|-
CASSVRDTEAFF
TGTGCCAGCAGCGTCCGGGACACTGAAGCTTTCTTT
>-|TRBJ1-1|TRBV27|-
CASSSLGGGVTEAFF
TGTGCCAGCAGTTCCCTAGGCGGGGGGGTCACTGAAGCTTTCTTT
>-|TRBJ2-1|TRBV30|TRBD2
CAWRGLAAYNEQFF
TGTGCCTGGAGAGGACTAGCGGCTTACAATGAGCAGTTCTTC
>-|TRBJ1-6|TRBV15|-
CATSRDAGPLHF
TGTGCCACCAGCAGAGATGCCGGGCCCCTCCACTTT
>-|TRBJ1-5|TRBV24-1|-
CATSRAPNQPQHF
TGTGCCACCAGTCGCGCTCCCAATCAGCCCCAGCATTTT
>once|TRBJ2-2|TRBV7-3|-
CASSLGQSITGELFF
TGTGCCAGCAGCTTAGGGCAGAGTATCACCGGGGAGCTGTTTTTT
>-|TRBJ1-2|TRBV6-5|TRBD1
CASSYSGGQGAIGYTF
TGTGCCAGCAGTTACTCCGGGGGACAGGGGGCGATCGGCTACACCTTC
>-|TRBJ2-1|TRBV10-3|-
CAIRAVEGFGEQFF
TGTGCCATCCGGGCGGTTGAGGGATTCGGAGAGCAGTTCTTC
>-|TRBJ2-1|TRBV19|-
CASSHDASSYNEQFF
TGTGCCAGCTCCCACGATGCGAGCTCCTACAATGAGCAGTTCTTC
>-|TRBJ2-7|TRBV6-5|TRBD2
CASSYGLAGVYEQYF
TGTGCCAGCAGTTACGGCCTAGCGGGAGTTTACGAGCAGTACTTC
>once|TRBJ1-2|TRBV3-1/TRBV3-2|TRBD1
CASSHSRGEGYTF
TGTGCCAGCAGTCACTCCAGGGGGGAGGGCTACACCTTC
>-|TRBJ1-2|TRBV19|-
CASKAGKGYTF
TGTGCCAGTAAAGCCGGGAAGGGCTACACCTTC
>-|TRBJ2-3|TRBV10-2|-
CASSEAGDTQYF
TGCGCCAGCAGTGAGGCAGGAGATACGCAGTATTTT